This T cell receptor beta chain was recorded in a study of T cell responses to AZD1222 COVID-19 vaccine. This CDR3 is 12 amino acids long. V was shortened by 1 base and J by 4 bases, with 4 bases between the two germline ends. Germline assignment: CDR1 LGHDT and CDR2 YNNKEL (reference sequence). Second doses at about 4 or about 12 weeks were pooled. Clones were sequenced by immunoSEQ multiplex PCR, and TCRdb holds only the in-frame ones, with some missing. Here the sample spans about 72,000 clones, nearly 90% being singletons. Study results and caveats: Compared with day 0, the breadth and depth of the Spike-specific TCR repertoire rose significantly after two doses of AZD1222. White British donors predominated, females outnumbered males, and clonal diversity was possibly underestimated. Regions 160-218 and 743-854 dominated among vaccine-associated CD4 TCRs spanning spike.

Regarding this clone: Antigen: not known.

The rearrangement uses TRBV3-1 (or the pseudogene TRBV3-2) and TRBJ1-2; D not certain. The sequencing here drew on peripheral blood, taken 28 days after the second AZD1222 dose. The sequence was collected from an adult who received the AZD1222 COVID-19 vaccine. CDR3 residues: CASSQGGYGYTF. The CDR3 DNA sequence: TGTGCCAGCAGCCAAGGAGGCTATGGCTACACCTTC.